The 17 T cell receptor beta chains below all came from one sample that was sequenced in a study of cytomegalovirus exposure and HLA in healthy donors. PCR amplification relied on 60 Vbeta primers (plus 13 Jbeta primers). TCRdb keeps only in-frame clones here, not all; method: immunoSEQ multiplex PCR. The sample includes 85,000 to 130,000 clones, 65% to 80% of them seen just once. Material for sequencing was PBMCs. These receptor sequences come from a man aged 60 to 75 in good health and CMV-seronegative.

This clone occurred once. The CDR3 here is CASSPPGAEVAGGTQYF. The DNA for the CDR3 is TGTGCCAGTAGTCCTCCCGGGGCCGAGGTAGCGGGGGGTACGCAGTATTTT. The genes are TRBV19 and TRBJ2-3; 10 bases are shared with TRBD2. The CDR3 runs to 17 residues. Germline loops: CDR1 LNHDA, CDR2 SQIVND (reference sequence). Germline trimming cut 5 bases from V and 8 bases from J; bases unmatched to any gene: 16.

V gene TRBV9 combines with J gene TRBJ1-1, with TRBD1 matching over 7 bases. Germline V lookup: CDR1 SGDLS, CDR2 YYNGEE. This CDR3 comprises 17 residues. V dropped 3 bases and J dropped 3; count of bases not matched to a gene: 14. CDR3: CASSAREATGMYTEAFF. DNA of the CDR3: TGTGCCAGCAGCGCGAGAGAAGCGACAGGGATGTACACTGAAGCTTTCTTT.

The CDR3 loop reads CAIRRSHRETEAFF. CDR3 in DNA: TGTGCCATCAGGCGTAGTCACAGGGAAACTGAAGCTTTCTTT. This chain connects TRBV6-1 to TRBJ1-1; maybe TRBD1 (6 bases). Germline V gene lookup returns CDR1 MNHNS and CDR2 SASEGT. V lost 10 bases and J lost 5, with 20 bases in between. The CDR3 loop spans 14 amino acids.

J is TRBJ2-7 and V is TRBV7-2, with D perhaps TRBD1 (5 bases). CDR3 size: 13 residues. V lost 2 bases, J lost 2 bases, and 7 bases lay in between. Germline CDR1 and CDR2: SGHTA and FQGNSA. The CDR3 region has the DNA TGTGCCAGCAGCTTACGACAGACCTACGAGCAGTACTTC. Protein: CASSLRQTYEQYF.

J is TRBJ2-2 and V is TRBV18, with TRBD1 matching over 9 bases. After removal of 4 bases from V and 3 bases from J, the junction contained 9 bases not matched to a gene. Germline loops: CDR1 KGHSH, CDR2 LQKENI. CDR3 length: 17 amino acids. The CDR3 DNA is TGTGCCAGCTCACGGCCACAGGGGGCCGAGGACACCGGGGAGCTGTTTTTT. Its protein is CASSRPQGAEDTGELFF.

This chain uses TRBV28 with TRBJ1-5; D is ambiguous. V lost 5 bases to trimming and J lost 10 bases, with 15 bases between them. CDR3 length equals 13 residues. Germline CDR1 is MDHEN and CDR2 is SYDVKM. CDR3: CASSRSTSGPQHF. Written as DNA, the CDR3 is TGTGCCAGCAGTAGGAGTACCTCGGGACCCCAGCATTTT.

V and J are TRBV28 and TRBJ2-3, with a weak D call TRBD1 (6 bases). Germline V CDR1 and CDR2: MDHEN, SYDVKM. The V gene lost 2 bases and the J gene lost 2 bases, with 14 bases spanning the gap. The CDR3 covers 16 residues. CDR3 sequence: CASSLGAGDTTDTQYF. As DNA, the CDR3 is TGTGCCAGCAGTTTAGGGGCAGGGGACACCACAGATACGCAGTATTTT.

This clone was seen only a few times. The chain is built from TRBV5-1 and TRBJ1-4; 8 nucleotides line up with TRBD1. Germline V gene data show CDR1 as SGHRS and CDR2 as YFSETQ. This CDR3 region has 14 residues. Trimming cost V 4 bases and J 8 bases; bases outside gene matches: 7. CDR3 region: CASSRTGIGEKLFF. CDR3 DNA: TGCGCCAGCAGCCGGACAGGGATTGGGGAAAAACTGTTTTTT.

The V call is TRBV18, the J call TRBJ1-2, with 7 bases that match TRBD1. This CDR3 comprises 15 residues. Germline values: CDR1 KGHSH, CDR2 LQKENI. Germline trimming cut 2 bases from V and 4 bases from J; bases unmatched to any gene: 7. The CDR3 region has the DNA TGTGCCAGCTCACCAAGACAGGGACTTGGCTATGGCTACACCTTC. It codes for CASSPRQGLGYGYTF.

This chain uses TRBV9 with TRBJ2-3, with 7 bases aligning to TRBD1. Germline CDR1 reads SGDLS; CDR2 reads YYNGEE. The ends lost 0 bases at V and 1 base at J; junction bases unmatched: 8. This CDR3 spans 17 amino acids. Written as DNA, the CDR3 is TGTGCCAGCAGCGTAGATAGGGGGCCGAGGCGCACAGATACGCAGTATTTT. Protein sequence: CASSVDRGPRRTDTQYF.

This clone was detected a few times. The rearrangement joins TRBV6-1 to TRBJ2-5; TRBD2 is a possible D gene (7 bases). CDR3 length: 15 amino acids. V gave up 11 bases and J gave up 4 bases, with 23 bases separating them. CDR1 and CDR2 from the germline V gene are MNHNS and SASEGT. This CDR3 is CAGQGGGLGGETQYF. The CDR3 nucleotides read TGTGCCGGCCAAGGGGGGGGCCTCGGGGGAGAGACCCAGTACTTC.

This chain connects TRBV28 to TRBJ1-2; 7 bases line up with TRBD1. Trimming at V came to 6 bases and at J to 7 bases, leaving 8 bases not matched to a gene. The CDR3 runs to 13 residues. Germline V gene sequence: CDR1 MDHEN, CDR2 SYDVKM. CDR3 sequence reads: CASRPTYRGGYTF. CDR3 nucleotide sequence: TGTGCCAGCAGACCAACATACAGGGGTGGCTACACCTTC.

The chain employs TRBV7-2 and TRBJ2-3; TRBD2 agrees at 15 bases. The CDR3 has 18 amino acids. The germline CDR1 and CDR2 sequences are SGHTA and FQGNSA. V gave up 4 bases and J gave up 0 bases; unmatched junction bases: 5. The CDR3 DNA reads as TGTGCCAGCAGCTGGACTAGCGGGGGGGCTAGTAGCACAGATACGCAGTATTTT. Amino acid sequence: CASSWTSGGASSTDTQYF.

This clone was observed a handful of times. In DNA, the CDR3 is TGTGCCAGCAGCTTGGTGGCAGTCTACGAGCAGTACTTC. Its protein is CASSLVAVYEQYF. The V and J genes are TRBV5-6 and TRBJ2-7; D remains unclear. Germline-derived CDR1 and CDR2 are SGHDT and YYEEEE. Trimming left V 0 bases short and J 3 bases short, with 7 bases between. The CDR3 extends over 13 amino acids.

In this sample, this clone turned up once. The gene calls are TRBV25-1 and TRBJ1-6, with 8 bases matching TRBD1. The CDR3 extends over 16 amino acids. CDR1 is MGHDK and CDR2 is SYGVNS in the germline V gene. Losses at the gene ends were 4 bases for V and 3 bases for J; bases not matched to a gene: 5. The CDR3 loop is CASSASGQGYNSPLHF. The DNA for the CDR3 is TGTGCCAGCAGTGCGTCTGGACAGGGCTATAATTCACCCCTCCACTTT.

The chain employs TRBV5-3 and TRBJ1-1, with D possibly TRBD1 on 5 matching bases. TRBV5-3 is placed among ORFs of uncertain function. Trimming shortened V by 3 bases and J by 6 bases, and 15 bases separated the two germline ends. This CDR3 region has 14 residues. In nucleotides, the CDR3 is TGTGCCAGAAGCTACGTGCAGGGCCCCCCTGAAGCTTTCTTT. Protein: CARSYVQGPPEAFF.

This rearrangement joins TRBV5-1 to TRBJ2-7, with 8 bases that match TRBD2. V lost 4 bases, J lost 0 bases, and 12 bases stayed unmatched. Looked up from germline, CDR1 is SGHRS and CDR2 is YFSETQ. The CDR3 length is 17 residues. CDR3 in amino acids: CASSPRGGAGGSYEQYV. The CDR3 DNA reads TGCGCCAGCAGCCCCCGCGGGGGTGCGGGGGGCTCCTACGAGCAGTACGTC.